Presented here are 2 T cell receptor beta chains from one specimen sequenced in a study of response to subunit inactivated influenza vaccine. TCRdb analysed the RT-PCR reads with MiXCR anew, one entry per CDR3 protein. Of around 300,000 distinct CDR3 sequences in the sample, around 22% are singletons; the top ten hold approximately 10%. The sequencing here drew on PBMCs from blood, taken less than 22 months after vaccination. The receptors were sampled from a man aged 50 to 69 who received an inactivated influenza vaccine.

This clonotype was recorded a few times. The CDR3 bases are TGTGCCAGCAGTATATCGACAGGGTGGCGAGAAAAACTGTTTTTT. Protein sequence: CASSISTGWREKLFF. J is TRBJ1-4 and V is TRBV25-1; TRBD1 aligns across 7 bases. Trimming took 5 bases from V and 8 from J; bases not matched to a gene: 11. The length of the CDR3 is 15 residues. The germline V gene encodes CDR1 MGHDK and CDR2 SYGVNS.

The V gene is TRBV4-3, the J gene TRBJ2-1, with 10 bases fitting TRBD2. Germline CDR1 and CDR2: LGHNA and YSLEER. V was clipped by 0 bases and J by 9 bases; unmatched bases: 14. The CDR3 loop spans 18 amino acids. CDR3 nucleotide sequence: TGCGCCAGCAGCCAAGATTGGGGGCTAGCGGGAGTTTCTAGTGAGCAGTTCTTC. Translation: CASSQDWGLAGVSSEQFF.